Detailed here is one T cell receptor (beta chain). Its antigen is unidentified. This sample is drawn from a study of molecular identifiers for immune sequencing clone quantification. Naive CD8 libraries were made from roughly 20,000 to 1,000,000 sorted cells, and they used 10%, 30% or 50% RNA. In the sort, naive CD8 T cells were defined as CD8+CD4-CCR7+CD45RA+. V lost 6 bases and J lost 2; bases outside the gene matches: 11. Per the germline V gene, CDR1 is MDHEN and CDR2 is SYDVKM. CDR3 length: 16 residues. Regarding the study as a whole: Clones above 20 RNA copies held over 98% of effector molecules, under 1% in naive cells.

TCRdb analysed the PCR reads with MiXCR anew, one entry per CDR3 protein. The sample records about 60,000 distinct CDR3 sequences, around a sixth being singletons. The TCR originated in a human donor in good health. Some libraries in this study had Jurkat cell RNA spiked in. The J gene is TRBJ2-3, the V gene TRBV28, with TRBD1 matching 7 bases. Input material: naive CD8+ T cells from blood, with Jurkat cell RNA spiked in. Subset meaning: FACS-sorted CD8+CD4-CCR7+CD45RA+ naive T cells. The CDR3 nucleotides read TGTGCCAGCAGCCCGCGGTGGGACAGTTCCACAGATACGCAGTATTTT. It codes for CASSPRWDSSTDTQYF. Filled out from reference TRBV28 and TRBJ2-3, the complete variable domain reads DVKVTQSSRYLVKRTGEKVFLECVQDMDHENMFWYRQDPGLGLRLIYFSYDVKMKEKGDIPEGYSVSREKKERFSLILESASTNQTSMYLCASSPRWDSSTDTQYFGPGTRLTVL.